This T cell receptor beta chain was sequenced for a study of spatial heterogeneity in lung cancer. Across the study: Tumor regions showed TCR transcript counts that correlated strongly with a T cell module score from matched bulk RNA-seq. The study's findings and limits: Tumor mutation count correlated with how many alpha and beta TCRs expanded intratumorally.

This clonotype appeared many times. Its matching antigen is unknown. On each TCR cDNA molecule, a unique molecular identifier was present. In TCRdb, the 5' RACE reads were re-called with MiXCR into one record per CDR3 protein. The sample has 2,500 to 3,500 distinct CDR3 sequences, 6.3% seen once. Time point described: sample taken at primary tumor resection. Whole RNA, isolated from tumor, nontumor lung or frozen PBMC, was sequenced without prior sorting. CDR1 MNHEY and CDR2 SVGAGI come from the germline V gene. The CDR3 is 13 amino acids. The V and J ends lost 7 bases and 0 bases respectively, with 6 bases between them.

The source material was lung tumor tissue, sampled at surgery. This sequence joins TRBV6-5 and TRBJ2-2; no clear D. This TCR was recovered from a male donor with early-stage non-small cell lung cancer. This CDR3 is CASTTTNTGELFF. In nucleotides, the CDR3 is TGTGCCAGCACCACTACGAACACCGGGGAGCTGTTTTTT.